A selection of T cell receptor beta chains follows, all from one sample in a study of blood T cell repertoires in COVID-19. TCRdb keeps only in-frame clones here, not all; method: immunoSEQ multiplex PCR. Of 25,000 to 35,000 clones listed, 70% to 85% were seen once; the top ten hold about 14%. Sequencing input: peripheral blood. Receptors were obtained from a human donor in a cohort sampled during active COVID-19. CDR3s include the opening cysteine and the closing phenylalanine or tryptophan. The order of the fields is V gene, J gene, D gene, clone size, CDR3 DNA, CDR3 protein. D genes are given only for firm matches. Clone size is given for some rows only: seen once, a few or many times, or a class if the clone is expanded.

TRBV7-9	TRBJ1-2	TRBD1	.	TGTGCCAGCAGCTTAGGTGGGGACAGGAGCTATGGCTACACCTTC	CASSLGGDRSYGYTF
TRBV10-1	TRBJ2-4	TRBD1	.	TGCGCCAGCAGTACCGACAGGGTGGGAAACATTCAGTACTTC	CASSTDRVGNIQYF
TRBV7-6	TRBJ2-7	.	few	TGTGCCAGCAGCGCGTATGAGGAGCAGTACTTC	CASSAYEEQYF
TRBV9	TRBJ1-4	.	.	TGTGCCAGCAGCGTAGAGGGGCACTCTAATGAAAAACTGTTTTTT	CASSVEGHSNEKLFF
TRBV18	TRBJ1-1	.	.	TGTGCCAGCTCACCTGACACGCAACGGGAAGCTTTCTTT	CASSPDTQREAFF
TRBV5-1	TRBJ2-2	.	.	TGCGCCAGCAGCTTGGCGGTTACAGCCGGGGAGCTGTTTTTT	CASSLAVTAGELFF
TRBV10-3	TRBJ1-1	TRBD1	once	TGTGCCATCAGAGGGACAGGGGATGTGAACACTGAAGCTTTCTTT	CAIRGTGDVNTEAFF
TRBV7-8	TRBJ1-3	TRBD1	.	TGTGCCAGCAGCTTAACGCAGGGGGCTGGAAACACCATATATTTT	CASSLTQGAGNTIYF
TRBV5-1	TRBJ2-3	TRBD2	.	TGCGCCAGCATGAAGCGGGGGGGCGACGGGGATACGCAGTATTTT	CASMKRGGDGDTQYF
TRBV20-1	TRBJ1-4	.	.	TGCAGTGCTAGTGGTGCTTTTCGAGCTTCGAATGAAAAACTGTTTTTT	CSASGAFRASNEKLFF